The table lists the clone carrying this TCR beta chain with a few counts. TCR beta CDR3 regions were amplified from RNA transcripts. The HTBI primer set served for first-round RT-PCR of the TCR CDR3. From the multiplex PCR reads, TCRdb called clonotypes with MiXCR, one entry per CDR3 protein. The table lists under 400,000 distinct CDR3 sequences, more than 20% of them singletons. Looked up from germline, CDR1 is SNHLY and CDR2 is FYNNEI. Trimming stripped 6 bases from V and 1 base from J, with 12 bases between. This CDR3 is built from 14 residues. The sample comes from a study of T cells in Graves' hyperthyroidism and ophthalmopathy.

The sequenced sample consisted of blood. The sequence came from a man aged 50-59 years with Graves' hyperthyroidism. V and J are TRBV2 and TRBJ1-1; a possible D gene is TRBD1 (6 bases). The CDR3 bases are TGTGCCAGCAGCGGACAGAGAAAGAACACTGAAGCTTTCTTT. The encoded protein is CASSGQRKNTEAFF.